The T cell receptor (beta chain) described here comes from a study of vaccination and CD4 T cells after COVID-19. Once obtained from cultured CD4+ T cells, the DNA was sequenced using the Oncomine TCR Beta short-read assay. TCRdb fed the PCR reads into MiXCR, producing one record per CDR3 protein. Of some 15,000 distinct CDR3 sequences in the sample, around 55% were seen once. With V trimmed by 5 bases and J by 0 bases, 5 bases remained unmatched. Per germline, CDR1 ENHRY and CDR2 SYGVKD. The CDR3 extends over 16 amino acids. This sample's treatment: roughly 10-day PBMC culture with coronavirus spike peptide pools or control peptides (ViraFEST assay). Once peptide pools had expanded antigen-specific T cells, ViraFEST sequenced TCRs. In this sample, this clonotype turned up a few times. The antigen is not known.

This TCR was recovered from a human donor who had recovered from COVID-19. The J gene is TRBJ2-3, the V gene TRBV10-3; 10 bases align to TRBD2. The specimen sequenced was CD4+ T cells from blood, cultured in vitro. CDR3 loop: CAISLQTSGSTDTQYF. CDR3 DNA sequence: TGTGCCATCAGTCTACAGACTAGCGGGAGCACAGATACGCAGTATTTT.